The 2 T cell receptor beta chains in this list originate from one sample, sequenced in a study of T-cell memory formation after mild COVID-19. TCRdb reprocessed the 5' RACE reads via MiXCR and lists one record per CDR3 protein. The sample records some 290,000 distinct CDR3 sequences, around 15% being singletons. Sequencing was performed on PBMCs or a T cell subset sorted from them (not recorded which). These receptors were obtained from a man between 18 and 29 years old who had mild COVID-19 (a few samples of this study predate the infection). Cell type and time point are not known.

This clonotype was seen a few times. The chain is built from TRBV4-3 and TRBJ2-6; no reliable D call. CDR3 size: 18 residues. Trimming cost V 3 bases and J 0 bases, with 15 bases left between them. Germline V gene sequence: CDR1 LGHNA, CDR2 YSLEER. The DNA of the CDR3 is TGCGCCAGCAGCCAGGAATCGACATCTTACTCTGGGGCCAACGTCCTGACTTTC. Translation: CASSQESTSYSGANVLTF.

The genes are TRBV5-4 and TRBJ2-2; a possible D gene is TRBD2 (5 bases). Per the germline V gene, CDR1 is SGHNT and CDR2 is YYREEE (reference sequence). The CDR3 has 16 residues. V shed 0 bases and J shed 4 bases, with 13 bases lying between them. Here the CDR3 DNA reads TGTGCCAGCAGCTTGGCCGGGGTGGTTGGCACCGGGGAGCTGTTTTTT. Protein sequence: CASSLAGVVGTGELFF.